Each of the 21 T cell receptor beta chains below was sequenced from the same sample in a study of cytomegalovirus exposure and HLA in healthy donors. The PCR made use of 60 Vbeta and 13 Jbeta primers. TCRdb keeps only in-frame clones here, not all; method: immunoSEQ multiplex PCR. The sample has 200,000 to 250,000 clones; just over 75% are singletons. Sequenced input: PBMCs. These receptors all come from a woman between 55 and 75 years old in good health and CMV-seropositive.

V is TRBV7-9 and J is TRBJ2-7; D is possibly TRBD1 (5 bases). The CDR3 is 12 residues long. Trimming stripped 6 bases from V and 5 bases from J, with 11 bases between. Germline CDR1 reads SEHNR; CDR2 reads FQNEAQ (reference sequence). In DNA, the CDR3 is TGTGCCAGCAGTGAGCAGGGAAACGAGCAGTACTTC. This encodes CASSEQGNEQYF. The variable domain in full, completed from reference TRBV7-9 and TRBJ2-7, reads DTGVSQNPRHKITKRGQNVTFRCDPISEHNRLYWYRQTLGQGPEFLTYFQNEAQLEKSRLLSDRFSAERPKGSFSTLEIQRTEQGDSAMYLCASSEQGNEQYFGPGTRLTVT.

J is TRBJ2-1 and V is TRBV5-4; no clear D gene. This CDR3 comprises 13 residues. Germline V CDR1 and CDR2: SGHNT, YYREEE (reference sequence). The V and J ends lost 0 bases and 3 bases respectively, with 4 bases between them. In nucleotides, the CDR3 is TGTGCCAGCAGCTTGGAGAGCTACAATGAGCAGTTCTTC. Amino acid sequence: CASSLESYNEQFF.

V usage is TRBV4-2 and J usage is TRBJ2-7; weak D call: TRBD2 (6 bases). The V gene lost 0 bases and the J gene lost 5 bases, with 17 bases spanning the gap. The CDR3 sequence is 16 residues long. Germline V CDR1 and CDR2: LGHNA, YNFKEQ. The CDR3, as DNA: TGTGCCAGCAGCCAAGAGGGTACGGGACTCCGGCACGAGCAGTACTTC. Its translation: CASSQEGTGLRHEQYF.

The V call is TRBV6-5, the J call TRBJ1-2; 11 positions match TRBD1. This CDR3 region has 14 residues. The trim removed 6 bases at V and 8 bases at J, leaving 8 bases unmatched. The germline V gene encodes CDR1 MNHEY and CDR2 SVGAGI. The CDR3 DNA reads as TGTGCCAGCAGCCTCGGGACAGGGGGGATCGGCTACACCTTC. Its translation: CASSLGTGGIGYTF.

This clone has just one count. The chain joins TRBV5-1 to TRBJ2-7; D is undetermined. This CDR3 has 13 amino acids. Germline CDR1 is SGHRS and CDR2 is YFSETQ. Trimming stripped 3 bases from V and 2 bases from J, with 9 bases between. The CDR3 coding sequence is TGCGCCAGCAGCTCGGTCGGTACCTACGAGCAGTACTTC. Encoded protein: CASSSVGTYEQYF.

This chain joins TRBV30 and TRBJ2-3; D is perhaps TRBD1 (7 bases). Germline CDR1 and CDR2: GTSNPN and SVGIG (reference sequence). CDR3 length: 15 amino acids. Trimming removed 6 bases at V and 3 bases at J, with 19 bases between. In DNA, the CDR3 is TGTGCCTGCAAAGGTGGAGGGGGCAAAACAGATACGCAGTATTTT. Residues: CACKGGGGKTDTQYF.

The genes are TRBV5-1 and TRBJ2-7, with no clear D. V lost 3 bases and J lost 2, with 12 bases in between. This CDR3 region has 14 residues. Germline values: CDR1 SGHRS, CDR2 YFSETQ. Here the CDR3 reads CASSYLDATYEQYF. The CDR3 DNA reads as TGCGCCAGCAGCTATCTAGACGCTACCTACGAGCAGTACTTC.

This chain connects TRBV11-2 to TRBJ2-3, with D unresolved. Trimming removed 4 bases at V and 6 bases at J, with 8 bases between. This CDR3 has 12 residues. Germline CDR1 reads SGHAT; CDR2 reads FQNNGV. The CDR3, as DNA: TGTGCCAGCAGCTCAACGAGGGATACGCAGTATTTT. It is translated as CASSSTRDTQYF.

CDR3 in DNA: TGTGCCAGTAGTATAGATCTTACAGGGAACTATGGCTACACCTTC. Encoded protein: CASSIDLTGNYGYTF. The chain recombines TRBV19 with TRBJ1-2; possible D gene TRBD1, 6 bases. Trimming cost V 0 bases and J 2 bases, with 10 bases left between them. The CDR3 totals 15 residues. Germline values: CDR1 LNHDA, CDR2 SQIVND (reference sequence).

This clone occurred a few times. V and J are TRBV4-3 and TRBJ1-6; possibly TRBD1 for D (6 bases). The CDR3 extends over 16 amino acids. CDR1 is LGHNA, CDR2 YSLEER, per germline. With 1 base removed from V and 12 bases from J, the gap between germline ends came to 19 bases. The CDR3 loop is CASSQAERRGEGPLHF. Here the CDR3 DNA reads TGCGCCAGCAGCCAAGCCGAACGTAGGGGGGAGGGACCCCTCCACTTT.

V is TRBV5-4 and J is TRBJ2-7, with 9 nucleotides matching TRBD2. The junction had 7 bases not matched to a gene; V was cut back by 1 base and J by 5 bases. The CDR3 spans 15 residues. Per the germline V gene, CDR1 is SGHNT and CDR2 is YYREEE (reference sequence). DNA for the CDR3: TGTGCCAGCAGCTTGAAGCTAGCGGGATTGGACGAGCAGTACTTC. The encoded protein is CASSLKLAGLDEQYF.

This rearrangement joins TRBV2 to TRBJ2-5, with 8 nucleotides matching TRBD2. J was trimmed by 4 bases and V by 3 bases; bases with no gene match: 7. The CDR3 spans 15 residues. Germline CDR1 and CDR2: SNHLY and FYNNEI. The CDR3 DNA is TGTGCCAGCAGTGAGAAGGGACTAGAGGGAGAGACCCAGTACTTC. Amino acids: CASSEKGLEGETQYF.

This clone was seen only once. This chain joins TRBV11-2 and TRBJ1-1; D gene unclear. V was clipped by 2 bases and J by 8 bases, with 15 bases between them. Germline CDR1 is SGHAT and CDR2 is FQNNGV. The CDR3 is 14 amino acids. The CDR3 DNA sequence: TGTGCCAGCAGCTTATGGGCTAAGGCAGGAGAAGCTTTCTTT. Its protein is CASSLWAKAGEAFF.

The chain combines TRBV5-4 with TRBJ1-2, with 9 bases that match TRBD1. CDR3 length: 14 residues. The trim removed 5 bases at V and 4 bases at J, leaving 6 bases unmatched. Per germline, CDR1 SGHNT and CDR2 YYREEE (reference sequence). The CDR3 DNA reads as TGTGCCAGCAGGTCCGGGACAGGGTCCTATGGCTACACCTTC. This gives the protein CASRSGTGSYGYTF.

This clone was seen just once. This rearrangement joins TRBV5-1 to TRBJ2-7; D remains ambiguous. Germline CDR1 SGHRS, CDR2 YFSETQ. The ends were cut back, 0 bases at V and 0 bases at J, with 7 bases in the middle. The CDR3 has 14 residues. CDR3 sequence (DNA): TGCGCCAGCAGCTTGGCCCAGGACTCCTACGAGCAGTACTTC. It encodes CASSLAQDSYEQYF.

The gene calls are TRBV7-3 and TRBJ1-6; D is perhaps TRBD1 (5 bases). The CDR3 extends over 15 amino acids. Trimming stripped 2 bases from V and 8 bases from J, with 13 bases between. CDR1 SGHTA and CDR2 FQGTGA come from the germline V gene. The CDR3 region is CASSLQSGWDSPLHF. CDR3 nucleotides: TGTGCCAGCAGCTTACAATCAGGGTGGGATTCACCCCTCCACTTT.

The chain uses TRBV29-1 and TRBJ1-1, with 8 positions matching TRBD1. The V gene end was trimmed by 5 bases and the J gene end by 0 bases; junction bases not matched to a gene: 5. In germline, CDR1 is SQVTM, CDR2 ANQGSEA. The CDR3 loop spans 14 amino acids. For the CDR3, the DNA is TGCAGCGTTAGACAGGGGACTATGAACACTGAAGCTTTCTTT. Amino acid sequence: CSVRQGTMNTEAFF. The full variable domain, in which reference TRBV29-1 and TRBJ1-1 provide the parts outside the CDR3, is SAVISQKPSRDICQRGTSLTIQCQVDSQVTMMFWYRQQPGQSLTLIATANQGSEATYESGFVIDKFPISRPNLTFSTLTVSNMSPEDSSIYLCSVRQGTMNTEAFFGQGTRLTVV.

V usage is TRBV7-9 and J usage is TRBJ1-2, with 8 bases aligning to TRBD1. V shed 2 bases, J shed 5 bases, and the junction held 7 bases outside the gene matches. Germline V gene data show CDR1 as SEHNR and CDR2 as FQNEAQ (reference sequence). The CDR3 is 15 amino acids. The CDR3 here is CASSLNEDRAYGYTF. The CDR3 region has the DNA TGTGCCAGCAGCTTAAATGAGGACAGGGCTTATGGCTACACCTTC.

This clone was counted only a few times. The chain links TRBV14 to TRBJ2-5; 9 nucleotides agree with TRBD2. The CDR3 covers 17 residues. Germline trimming cut 3 bases from V and 1 base from J; bases unmatched to any gene: 9. In germline, CDR1 is SGHDN, CDR2 FVKESK. CDR3 in DNA: TGTGCCAGCAGCCACCCCATCCGAGCGGGGGGCCAAGAGACCCAGTACTTC. Protein: CASSHPIRAGGQETQYF.

This rearrangement joins TRBV6-1 to TRBJ1-5; 7 bases fit TRBD1. V lost 3 bases to trimming and J lost 7 bases; unmatched junction nucleotides: 6. Germline CDR1 and CDR2: MNHNS and SASEGT. The CDR3 runs 14 residues. The CDR3 bases are TGTGCCAGCAGTGAGCAAGGGGGCAGCCAGCCCCAGCATTTT. Translating it yields CASSEQGGSQPQHF.

As to this clone: The junction does not match germline at one end; this may be a read error. The chain recombines TRBV10-3 with TRBJ2-5; weak D call: TRBD2 (6 bases). Germline V gene sequence: CDR1 ENHRY, CDR2 SYGVKD. This CDR3 comprises 15 residues. The CDR3 loop reads CAISDGRSYQETLYF. The CDR3 DNA is TGTGCCATCAGTGACGGGAGATCGTACCAAGAGACCCTGTACTTC.